This T cell receptor beta chain was retrieved from a study of blood T cell repertoires in COVID-19. The germline gives CDR1 SGDLS, CDR2 YYNGEE. This CDR3 is 19 amino acids long. The trim removed 0 bases at V and 3 bases at J, leaving 12 bases unmatched. This clone was detected once. The protocol was immunoSEQ multiplex PCR, while the TCRdb copy is restricted to in-frame clones and leaves out a portion. The table records hundreds of thousands of clones, roughly nine tenths of them present only once. The clonotype was recovered from a man between 18 and 35 years old with active or convalescent COVID-19. The chain joins TRBV9 to TRBJ1-2; TRBD1 matches at 12 bases. Material: peripheral blood. In nucleotides, the CDR3 is TGTGCCAGCAGCGTAGCGGCGGGACAGGGGGCCCGATACGACTATGGCTACACCTTC. Translation gives CASSVAAGQGARYDYGYTF.